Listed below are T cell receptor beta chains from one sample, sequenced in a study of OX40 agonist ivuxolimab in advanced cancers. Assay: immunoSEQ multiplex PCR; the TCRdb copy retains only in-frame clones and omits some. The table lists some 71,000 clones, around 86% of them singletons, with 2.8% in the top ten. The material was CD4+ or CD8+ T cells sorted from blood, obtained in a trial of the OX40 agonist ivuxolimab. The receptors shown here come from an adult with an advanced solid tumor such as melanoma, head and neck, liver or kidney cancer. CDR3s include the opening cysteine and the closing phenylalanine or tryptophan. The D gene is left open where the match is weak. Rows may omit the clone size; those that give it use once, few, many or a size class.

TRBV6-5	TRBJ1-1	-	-	TGTGCCAGCAGTTCCGCAGGGGTTAACACTGAAGCTTTCTTT	CASSSAGVNTEAFF
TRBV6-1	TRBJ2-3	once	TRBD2	TGTGCCAGCAGTGAAGCCCCTCCCGCAGCGGGGGGGCCCGATACGCAGTATTTT	CASSEAPPAAGGPDTQYF
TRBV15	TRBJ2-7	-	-	TGTGCCACCAGCAGAGCAGATTGGGCGTATAAGGGTCCCTCCGAGCAGTACTTC	CATSRADWAYKGPSEQYF
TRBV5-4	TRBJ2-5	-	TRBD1	TGTGCCAGCAGCCGGGGACAGGGCCCAGGCCAAGAGACCCAGTACTTC	CASSRGQGPGQETQYF
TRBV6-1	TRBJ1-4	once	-	TGTGCCAGCAGTGTCCGGGACCCCTTAGGAGAAAAACTGTTTTTT	CASSVRDPLGEKLFF
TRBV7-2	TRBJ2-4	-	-	TGTGCCAGCAGCTTAGGCTCAGACAGTAACCTAGCCAAAAACATTCAGTACTTC	CASSLGSDSNLAKNIQYF
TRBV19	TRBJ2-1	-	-	TGTGCCAGTAGTGGGGGGCGCCCCTACAATGAGCAGTTCTTC	CASSGGRPYNEQFF
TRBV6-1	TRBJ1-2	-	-	TGTGCCAGCAGTGAAGCATTGGGCGGTAACTATAGCTACACCTTC	CASSEALGGNYSYTF
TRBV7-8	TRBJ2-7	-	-	TGTGCCAGCGCTGGAGGCGGAATGAGCTCCTACGAGCAGTACTTC	CASAGGGMSSYEQYF
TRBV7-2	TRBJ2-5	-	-	TGTGCCAGCAGCTTAGGGTCTAGCTGGGGCCAAGAGACCCAGTACTTC	CASSLGSSWGQETQYF
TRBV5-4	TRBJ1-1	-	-	TGTGCCAGCAGCTTGGCCTTTTTATCGCCGACAGCCGAAGCTTTCTTT	CASSLAFLSPTAEAFF
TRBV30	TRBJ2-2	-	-	TGTGCCTGGACGCAGGGGAGGAACACCGGGGAGCTGTTTTTT	CAWTQGRNTGELFF
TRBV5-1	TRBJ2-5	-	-	TGCGCCAGCAGCTTGGCAGGAGATCAAGAGACCCAGTACTTC	CASSLAGDQETQYF
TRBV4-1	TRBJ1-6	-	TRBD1	TGCGCCAGCAGCCGAATTGGGGCAGGGGGTGACCTACTAACTCATTCACCCCTCCACTTT	CASSRIGAGGDLLTHSPLHF
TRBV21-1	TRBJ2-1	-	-	TGTGCCAGCGTAGGGGGACAGGGCTACAATGAGCAGTTCTTC	CASVGGQGYNEQFF
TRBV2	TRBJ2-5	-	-	-	CASSVGPGSRETQHF
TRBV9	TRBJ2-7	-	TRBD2	TGTGCCAGCAGCGCCGGGGGACTAGGGGGTCGGGAGCAGTACTTC	CASSAGGLGGREQYF
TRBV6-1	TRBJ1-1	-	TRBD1	TGTGCCAGCAGTGCCAATAGAGGGACAGCTGAAGCTTTCTTT	CASSANRGTAEAFF
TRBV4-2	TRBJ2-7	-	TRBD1	TGTGCCAGCAGCCAAGTGACAGGGGGCAGCGACGAGCAGTACTTC	CASSQVTGGSDEQYF
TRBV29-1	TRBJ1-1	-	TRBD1	TGCAGCGTTACGGGACAGCTGAACACTGAAGCTTTCTTT	CSVTGQLNTEAFF
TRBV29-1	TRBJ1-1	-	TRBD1	TGCAGCGTTGGAGTACAGGGGCGTGGTGTAGCTTTCTTT	CSVGVQGRGVAFF
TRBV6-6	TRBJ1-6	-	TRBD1	TGTGCCAGCAGTTTCGGACAGGGGAATTCACCCCTCCACTTT	CASSFGQGNSPLHF
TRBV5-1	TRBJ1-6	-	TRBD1	TGCGCCAGCAGCCTGGACAGGGGAAATTCACCCCTCCACTTT	CASSLDRGNSPLHF
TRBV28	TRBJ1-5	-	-	TGTGCCAGCAGTCCCCGCCTTCTGGGCGCCCAGCATTTT	CASSPRLLGAQHF
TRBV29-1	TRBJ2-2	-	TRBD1	TGCAGCGTCAAAACCAGGACAGGGCAGAACACCGGGGAGCTGTTTTTT	CSVKTRTGQNTGELFF
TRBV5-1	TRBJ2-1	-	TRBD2	TGCGCCAGCAGCCCGCTCCAGCGGGGGGGGTCCTACAATGAGCAGTTCTTC	CASSPLQRGGSYNEQFF
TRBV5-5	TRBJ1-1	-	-	TGTGCCAGCAGCTTGGCCGGGGTCTCCACTGAAGCTTTCTTT	CASSLAGVSTEAFF
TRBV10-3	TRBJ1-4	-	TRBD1	TGTGCCATCAGTGAGCCGGACAGGGATAAACTGTTTTTT	CAISEPDRDKLFF
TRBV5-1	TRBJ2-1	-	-	TGCGCCAGCGGCCGGGACGGACTATACAATGAGCAGTTCTTC	CASGRDGLYNEQFF
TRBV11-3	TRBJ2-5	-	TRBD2	TGTGCCAGCAGCCTCGGACTAGCGGGAACTCAAGAGACCCAGTACTTC	CASSLGLAGTQETQYF
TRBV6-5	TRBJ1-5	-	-	TGTGCCAGCATGGGGCGTTTTAGCAATCAGCCCCAGCATTTT	CASMGRFSNQPQHF
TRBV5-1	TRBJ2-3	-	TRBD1	TGCGCCAGCGACGCAGGGGGCGCAGGCACAGATACGCAGTATTTT	CASDAGGAGTDTQYF
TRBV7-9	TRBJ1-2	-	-	TGTGCCAGCAGCTTGGCGAGCCATGACAACTTCTATGGCTACACCTTC	CASSLASHDNFYGYTF
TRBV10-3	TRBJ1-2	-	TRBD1	TGTGCCATCAGTACGGGGACAGACTATGGCTACACCTTC	CAISTGTDYGYTF
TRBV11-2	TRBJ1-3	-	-	TGTGCCAGCAGCTTAGAGTCAGGCGTTGGAAACACCATATATTTT	CASSLESGVGNTIYF
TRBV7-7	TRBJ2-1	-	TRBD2	TGTGCTAGCAGCACATCTAGCGGGGCCAACAATGAGCAGTTCTTC	CASSTSSGANNEQFF
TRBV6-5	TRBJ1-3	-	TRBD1	TGTGCCAGCAAACAGGGGGAATACACCATATATTTT	CASKQGEYTIYF
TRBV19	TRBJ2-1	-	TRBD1	TGTGCCAGTAGTCGGGGACAGAACTCCTACAATGAGCAGTTCTTC	CASSRGQNSYNEQFF
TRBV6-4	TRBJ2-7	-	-	TGTGCCAGCAGTGACCGTGAGGCCTACGACCACTACGAGCAGTACTTC	CASSDREAYDHYEQYF
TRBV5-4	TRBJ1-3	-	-	TGTGCCAGCAGCGCCGGCCCCCCTGGGGGCGGAAACACCATATATTTT	CASSAGPPGGGNTIYF
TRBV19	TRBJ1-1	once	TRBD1	TGTGCCAGTAGTAGACGACCGGGACAGGGGGCGCCTGAAGCTTTCTTT	CASSRRPGQGAPEAFF
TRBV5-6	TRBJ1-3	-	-	TGTGCCAGCAGCTTCGTTGGGACGGAGGGAAACACCATATATTTT	CASSFVGTEGNTIYF
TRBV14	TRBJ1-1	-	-	TGTGCCAGCAGCCAAGAGTCAGTCACTGAAGCTTTCTTT	CASSQESVTEAFF
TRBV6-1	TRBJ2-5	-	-	TGTGCCCTTTGGGGACTCCAAGAGACCCAGTACTTC	CALWGLQETQYF
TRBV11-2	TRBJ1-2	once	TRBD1	TGTGCCAGCAGCGCCGGGACAGGGAAATATGGCTACACCTTC	CASSAGTGKYGYTF
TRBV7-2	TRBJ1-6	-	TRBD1	TGTGCCAGCAGCTTAGTAGGGACAGGGGATAATTCACCCCTCCACTTT	CASSLVGTGDNSPLHF
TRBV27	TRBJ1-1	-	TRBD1	TGTGCCAGCAGTTTCTTCACAGGGGCTCATCCAGCTGAAGCTTTCTTT	CASSFFTGAHPAEAFF
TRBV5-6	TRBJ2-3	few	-	TGTGCCAGCAGCTTATTCTCCGTTTCGACAGATACGCAGTATTTT	CASSLFSVSTDTQYF
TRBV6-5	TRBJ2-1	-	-	TGTGCCAGCAGTGCGGACTGGAGCTCCTACAATGAGCAGTTCTTC	CASSADWSSYNEQFF
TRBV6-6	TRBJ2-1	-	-	TGTGCCAGCAGTCCCCTCTTAGGGTTTGGCAATGAGCAGTTCTTC	CASSPLLGFGNEQFF
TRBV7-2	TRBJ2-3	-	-	TGTGCCAGCAGCTTAGCGGTAGCGGTCGGCACAGATACGCAGTATTTT	CASSLAVAVGTDTQYF
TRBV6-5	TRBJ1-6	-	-	TGTGCCAGCAGACGCAGTGATTCACCCCTCCACTTT	CASRRSDSPLHF
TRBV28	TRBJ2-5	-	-	TGTGCCAGCAGTTTATCGGACCGGGTCGGGGCCCAGTACTTC	CASSLSDRVGAQYF